The sequence of this TCR beta chain was determined in a study of blood T cell repertoires in COVID-19. About the research overall: Samples representing acute and convalescent COVID-19 were sourced from the United States, Italy and Spain.

Cohorts were determined from participant-reported clinical history. Recovery among Cohort 3 donors was established by two negative PCRs, clearance, or symptom resolution. The assay was immunoSEQ multiplex PCR, and TCRdb's table has in-frame clones only and misses some. This table has 200,000 or so clones, approximately 80% appearing once. This CDR3 spans 13 amino acids. Trimming removed 1 base from V and 6 bases from J, with 6 bases in between. CDR1 LGHNA and CDR2 YSLEER come from the germline V gene. In this sample, this clone turned up a few times. The rearrangement joins TRBV4-3 to TRBJ2-2, with D unresolved. The receptor's source is a man in his 60s who had recovered from COVID-19. The sample comprised PBMCs or T cells enriched from blood (not recorded which). In DNA form, the CDR3 reads TGCGCCAGCAGCCAAGTAAGCTCCGGGGAGCTGTTTTTT. Translated, it gives CASSQVSSGELFF.